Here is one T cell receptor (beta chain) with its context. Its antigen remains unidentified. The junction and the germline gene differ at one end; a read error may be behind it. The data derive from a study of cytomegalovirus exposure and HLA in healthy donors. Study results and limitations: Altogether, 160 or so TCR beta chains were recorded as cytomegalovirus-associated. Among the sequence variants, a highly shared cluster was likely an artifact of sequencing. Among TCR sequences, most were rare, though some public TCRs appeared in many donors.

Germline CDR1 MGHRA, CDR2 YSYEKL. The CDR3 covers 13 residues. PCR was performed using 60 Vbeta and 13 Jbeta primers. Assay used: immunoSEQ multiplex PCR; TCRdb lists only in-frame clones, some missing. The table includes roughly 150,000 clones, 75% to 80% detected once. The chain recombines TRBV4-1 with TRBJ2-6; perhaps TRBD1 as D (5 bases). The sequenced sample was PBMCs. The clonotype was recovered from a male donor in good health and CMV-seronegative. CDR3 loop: CASSPTGANGLTF. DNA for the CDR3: TGCGCCAGCAGCCCTACTGGGGCCAACGGCCTGACTTTC.